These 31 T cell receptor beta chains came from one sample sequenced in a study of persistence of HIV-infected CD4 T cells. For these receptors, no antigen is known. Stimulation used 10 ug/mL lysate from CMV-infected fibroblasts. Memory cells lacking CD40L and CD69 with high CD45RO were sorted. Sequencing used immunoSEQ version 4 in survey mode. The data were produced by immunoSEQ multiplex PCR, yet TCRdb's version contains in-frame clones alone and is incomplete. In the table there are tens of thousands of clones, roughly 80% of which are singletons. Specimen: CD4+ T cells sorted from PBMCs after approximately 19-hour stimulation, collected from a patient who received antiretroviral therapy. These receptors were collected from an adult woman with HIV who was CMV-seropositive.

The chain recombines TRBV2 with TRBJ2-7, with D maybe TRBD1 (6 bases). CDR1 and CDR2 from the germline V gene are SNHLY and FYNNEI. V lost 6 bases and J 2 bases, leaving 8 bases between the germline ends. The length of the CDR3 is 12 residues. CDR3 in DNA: TGTGCCAGCAGCGGGGACACCTACGAGCAGTACGTC. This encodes CASSGDTYEQYV.

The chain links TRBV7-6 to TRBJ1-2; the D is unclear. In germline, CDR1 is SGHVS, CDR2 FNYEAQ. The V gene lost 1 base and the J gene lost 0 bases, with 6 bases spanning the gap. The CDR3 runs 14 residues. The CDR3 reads CASSLVPANYGYTF. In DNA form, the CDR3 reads TGTGCCAGCAGCTTAGTACCAGCTAACTATGGCTACACCTTC.

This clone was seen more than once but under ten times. Here the CDR3 reads CASSRLNNYGYTF. The CDR3 nucleotides read TGTGCCAGCAGCCGACTGAATAACTATGGCTACACCTTC. This chain joins TRBV5-8 and TRBJ1-2; the D is unclear. V dropped 4 bases and J dropped 1 base, with 8 bases sitting between them. The CDR3 consists of 13 residues. CDR1 is SGHTS and CDR2 is YDEGEE in the germline V gene.

This CDR3 is CASSQAQGSRYGYTF. The CDR3, as DNA: TGTGCCAGCAGCCAAGCTCAAGGGAGTCGCTATGGCTACACCTTC. This chain uses TRBV3-1 (or the pseudogene TRBV3-2) with TRBJ1-2, with D hard to call. The CDR3 contains 15 residues. The germline V gene has CDR1 LGHDT and CDR2 YNNKEL (reference sequence). V gave up 1 base and J gave up 4 bases, with 13 bases separating them.

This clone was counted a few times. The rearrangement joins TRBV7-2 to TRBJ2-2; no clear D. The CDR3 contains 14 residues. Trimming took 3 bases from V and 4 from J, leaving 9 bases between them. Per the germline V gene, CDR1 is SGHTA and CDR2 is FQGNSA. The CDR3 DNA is TGTGCCAGCAGCTTTTTGAGCCGCACCGGGGAGCTGTTTTTT. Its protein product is CASSFLSRTGELFF.

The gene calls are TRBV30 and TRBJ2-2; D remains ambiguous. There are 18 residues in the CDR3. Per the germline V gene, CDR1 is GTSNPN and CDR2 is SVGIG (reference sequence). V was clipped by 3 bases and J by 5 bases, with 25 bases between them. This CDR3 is CAWSVPPWLVRWTGELFF. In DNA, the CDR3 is TGTGCCTGGAGCGTCCCCCCGTGGCTAGTACGTTGGACCGGGGAGCTGTTTTTT. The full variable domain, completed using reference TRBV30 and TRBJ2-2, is SQTIHQWPATLVQPVGSPLSLECTVEGTSNPNLYWYRQAAGRGLQLLFYSVGIGQISSEVPQNLSASRPQDRQFILSSKKLLLSDSGFYLCAWSVPPWLVRWTGELFFGEGSRLTVL.

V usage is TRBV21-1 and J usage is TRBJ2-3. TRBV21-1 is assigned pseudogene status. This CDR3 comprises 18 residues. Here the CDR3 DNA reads TGTGCCAGCAGCAAAGAGGGGGAGGTCGAGGAGAGCACAGATACGCAGTATTTT. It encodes CASSKEGEVEESTDTQYF.

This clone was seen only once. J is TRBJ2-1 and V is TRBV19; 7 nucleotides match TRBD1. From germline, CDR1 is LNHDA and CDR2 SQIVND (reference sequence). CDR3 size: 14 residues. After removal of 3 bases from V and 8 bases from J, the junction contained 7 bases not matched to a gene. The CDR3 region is CASSIRGRLYEQFF. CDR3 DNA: TGTGCCAGTAGTATTAGGGGGCGCTTATATGAGCAGTTCTTC.

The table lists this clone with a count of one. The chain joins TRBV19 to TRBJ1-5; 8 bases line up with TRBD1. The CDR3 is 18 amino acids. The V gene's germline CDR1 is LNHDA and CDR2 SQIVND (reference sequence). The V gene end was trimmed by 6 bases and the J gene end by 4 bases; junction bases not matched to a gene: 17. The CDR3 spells CASSPNLGQGGPNQPQHF. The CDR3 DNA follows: TGTGCCAGTAGCCCAAACTTAGGACAGGGAGGGCCTAATCAGCCCCAGCATTTT. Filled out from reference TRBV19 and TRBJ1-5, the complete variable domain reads DGGITQSPKYLFRKEGQNVTLSCEQNLNHDAMYWYRQDPGQGLRLIYYSQIVNDFQKGDIAEGYSVSREKKESFPLTVTSAQKNPTAFYLCASSPNLGQGGPNQPQHFGDGTRLSIL.

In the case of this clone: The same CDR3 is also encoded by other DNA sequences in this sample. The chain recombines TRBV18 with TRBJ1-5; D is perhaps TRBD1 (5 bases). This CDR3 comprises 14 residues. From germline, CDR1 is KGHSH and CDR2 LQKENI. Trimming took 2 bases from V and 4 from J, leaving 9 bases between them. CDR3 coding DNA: TGTGCCAGCTCACCAGGGGGAAGGAATCAGCCCCAGCATTTT. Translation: CASSPGGRNQPQHF.

CDR3 coding DNA: TGTGCCAGCAGCCCGGACGGGGGGCGCACTGAAGCTTTCTTT. It specifies CASSPDGGRTEAFF. The chain recombines TRBV11-3 with TRBJ1-1, with D perhaps TRBD1 (6 bases). V dropped 5 bases and J dropped 4 bases, with 14 bases sitting between them. The germline CDR1 and CDR2 sequences are SGHNT and YENEEA. The CDR3 totals 14 residues.

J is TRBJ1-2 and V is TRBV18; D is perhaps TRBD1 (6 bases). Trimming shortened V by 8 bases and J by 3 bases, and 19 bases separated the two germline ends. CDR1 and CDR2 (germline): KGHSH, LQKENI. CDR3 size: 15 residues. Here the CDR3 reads CASARSGGADYGYTF. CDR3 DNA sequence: TGTGCCAGCGCAAGATCCGGGGGCGCGGACTATGGCTACACCTTC.

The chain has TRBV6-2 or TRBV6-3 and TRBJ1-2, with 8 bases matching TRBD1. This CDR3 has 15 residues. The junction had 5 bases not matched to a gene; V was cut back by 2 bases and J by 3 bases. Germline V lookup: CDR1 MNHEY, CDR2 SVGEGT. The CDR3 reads CASSYLQGADYGYTF. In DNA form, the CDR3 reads TGTGCCAGCAGTTACCTTCAGGGGGCGGACTATGGCTACACCTTC.

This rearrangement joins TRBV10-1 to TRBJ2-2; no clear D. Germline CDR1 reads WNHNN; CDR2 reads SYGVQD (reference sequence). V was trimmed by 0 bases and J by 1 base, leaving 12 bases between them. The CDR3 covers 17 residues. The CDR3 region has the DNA TGCGCCAGCAGTGAGTCGCGATCGGCAGGGAACACCGGGGAGCTGTTTTTT. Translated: CASSESRSAGNTGELFF.

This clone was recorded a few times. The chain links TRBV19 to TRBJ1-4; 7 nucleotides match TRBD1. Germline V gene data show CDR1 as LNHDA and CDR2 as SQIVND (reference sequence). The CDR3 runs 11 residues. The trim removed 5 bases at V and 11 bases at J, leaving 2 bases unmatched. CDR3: CASSAQGKLFF. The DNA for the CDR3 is TGTGCCAGTAGTGCACAGGGGAAACTGTTTTTT.

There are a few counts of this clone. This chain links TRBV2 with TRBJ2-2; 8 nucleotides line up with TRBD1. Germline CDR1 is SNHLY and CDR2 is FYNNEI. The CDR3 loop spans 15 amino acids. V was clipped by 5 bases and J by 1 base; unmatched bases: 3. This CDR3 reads CASSMTGVNTGELFF. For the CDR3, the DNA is TGTGCCAGCAGTATGACAGGGGTGAACACCGGGGAGCTGTTTTTT.

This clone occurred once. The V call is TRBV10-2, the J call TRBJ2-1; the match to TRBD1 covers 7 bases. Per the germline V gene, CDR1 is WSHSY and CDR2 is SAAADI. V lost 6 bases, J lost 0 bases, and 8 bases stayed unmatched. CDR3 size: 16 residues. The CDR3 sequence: CASSPTGDSSYNEQFF. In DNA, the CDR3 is TGCGCCAGCAGCCCTACAGGGGACAGCTCCTACAATGAGCAGTTCTTC.

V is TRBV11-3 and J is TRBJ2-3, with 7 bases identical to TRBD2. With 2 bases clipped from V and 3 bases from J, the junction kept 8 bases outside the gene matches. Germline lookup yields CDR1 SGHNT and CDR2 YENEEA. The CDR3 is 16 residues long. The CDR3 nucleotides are TGTGCCAGCAGCTTACTCGGGCAGGGAGGGACAGATACGCAGTATTTT. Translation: CASSLLGQGGTDTQYF.

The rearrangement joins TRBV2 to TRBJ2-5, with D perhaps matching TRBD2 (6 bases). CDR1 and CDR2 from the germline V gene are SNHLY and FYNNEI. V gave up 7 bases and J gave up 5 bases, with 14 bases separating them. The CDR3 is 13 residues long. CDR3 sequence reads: CASTRTSLETQYF. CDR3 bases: TGTGCCAGCACCCGAACTAGCCTTGAGACCCAGTACTTC.

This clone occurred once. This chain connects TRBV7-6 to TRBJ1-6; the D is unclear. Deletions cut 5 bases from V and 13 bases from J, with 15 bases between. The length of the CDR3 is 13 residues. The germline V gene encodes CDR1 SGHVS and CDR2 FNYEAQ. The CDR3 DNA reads TGTGCCAGCAGCCCCCGGTCAGGAAGGCCCCTCCACTTT. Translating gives CASSPRSGRPLHF. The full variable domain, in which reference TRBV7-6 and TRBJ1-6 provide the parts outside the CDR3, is GAGVSQSPRYKVTKRGQDVALRCDPISGHVSLYWYRQALGQGPEFLTYFNYEAQQDKSGLPNDRFSAERPEGSISTLTIQRTEQRDSAMYRCASSPRSGRPLHFGNGTRLTVT.

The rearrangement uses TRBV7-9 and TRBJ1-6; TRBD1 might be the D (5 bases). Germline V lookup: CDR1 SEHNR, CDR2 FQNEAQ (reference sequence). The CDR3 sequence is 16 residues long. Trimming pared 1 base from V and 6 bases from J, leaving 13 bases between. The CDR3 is CASSLGGRSSNSPLHF. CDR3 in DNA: TGTGCCAGCAGCTTAGGGGGCAGGAGCTCTAATTCACCCCTCCACTTT.

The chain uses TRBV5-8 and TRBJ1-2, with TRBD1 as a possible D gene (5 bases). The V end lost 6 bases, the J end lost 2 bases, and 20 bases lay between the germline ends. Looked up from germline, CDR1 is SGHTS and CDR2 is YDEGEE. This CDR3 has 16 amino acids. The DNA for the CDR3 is TGTGCCAGCAATGGCCGCGGAGGGACCATCAACTATGGCTACACCTTC. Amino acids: CASNGRGGTINYGYTF.

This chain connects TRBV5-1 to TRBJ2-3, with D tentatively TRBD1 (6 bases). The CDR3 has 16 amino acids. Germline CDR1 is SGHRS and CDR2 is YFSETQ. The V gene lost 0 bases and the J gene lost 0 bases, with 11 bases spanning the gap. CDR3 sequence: CASSLEGDGSTDTQYF. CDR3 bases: TGCGCCAGCAGCTTGGAGGGGGACGGTAGCACAGATACGCAGTATTTT.

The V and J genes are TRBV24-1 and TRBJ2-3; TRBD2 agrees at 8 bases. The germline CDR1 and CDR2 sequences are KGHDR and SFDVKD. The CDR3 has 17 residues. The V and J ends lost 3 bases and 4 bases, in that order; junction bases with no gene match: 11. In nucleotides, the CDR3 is TGTGCCACCAGTGATCCCAGGACTAGCTGGCTCGCAGATACGCAGTATTTT. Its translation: CATSDPRTSWLADTQYF.

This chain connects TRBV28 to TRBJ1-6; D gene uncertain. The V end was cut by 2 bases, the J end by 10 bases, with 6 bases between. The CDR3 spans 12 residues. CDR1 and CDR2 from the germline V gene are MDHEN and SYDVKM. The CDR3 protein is CASSLGGSPLHF. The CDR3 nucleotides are TGTGCCAGCAGTTTAGGAGGCTCACCCCTCCACTTT.

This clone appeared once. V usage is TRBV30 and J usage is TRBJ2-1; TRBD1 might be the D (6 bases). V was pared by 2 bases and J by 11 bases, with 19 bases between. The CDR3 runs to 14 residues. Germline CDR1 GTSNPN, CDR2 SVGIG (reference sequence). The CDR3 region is CAWSPSGNRVKQFF. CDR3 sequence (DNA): TGTGCCTGGAGTCCCTCCGGGAACAGGGTCAAGCAGTTCTTC.

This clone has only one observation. The CDR3: CASPTNMPTGAGANVLTF. DNA for the CDR3: TGTGCCAGCCCTACCAATATGCCGACAGGGGCTGGGGCCAACGTCCTGACTTTC. The J gene is TRBJ2-6, the V gene TRBV2, with TRBD1 identical over 8 bases. V lost 8 bases and J lost 2; bases outside the gene matches: 14. Germline V CDR1 and CDR2: SNHLY, FYNNEI. This CDR3 is built from 18 residues.

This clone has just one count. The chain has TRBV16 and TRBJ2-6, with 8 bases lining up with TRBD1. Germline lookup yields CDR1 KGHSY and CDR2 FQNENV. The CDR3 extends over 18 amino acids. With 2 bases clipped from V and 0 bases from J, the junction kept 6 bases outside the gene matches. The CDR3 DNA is TGTGCCAGCAGCCAAGGCCGACAGGGGTCCTCTGGGGCCAACGTCCTGACTTTC. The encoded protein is CASSQGRQGSSGANVLTF.

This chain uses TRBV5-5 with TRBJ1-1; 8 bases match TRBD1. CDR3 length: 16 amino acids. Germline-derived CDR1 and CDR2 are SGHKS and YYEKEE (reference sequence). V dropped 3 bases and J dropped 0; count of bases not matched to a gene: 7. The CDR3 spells CASSSMTGAVNTEAFF. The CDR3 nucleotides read TGTGCCAGCAGCTCGATGACAGGGGCGGTGAACACTGAAGCTTTCTTT.

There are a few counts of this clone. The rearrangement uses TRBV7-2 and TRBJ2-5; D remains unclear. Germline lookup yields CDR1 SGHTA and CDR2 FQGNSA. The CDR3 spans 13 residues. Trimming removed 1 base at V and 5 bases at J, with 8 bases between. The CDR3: CASSLVSAETQYF. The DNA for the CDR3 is TGTGCCAGCAGCTTAGTCAGTGCGGAGACCCAGTACTTC.

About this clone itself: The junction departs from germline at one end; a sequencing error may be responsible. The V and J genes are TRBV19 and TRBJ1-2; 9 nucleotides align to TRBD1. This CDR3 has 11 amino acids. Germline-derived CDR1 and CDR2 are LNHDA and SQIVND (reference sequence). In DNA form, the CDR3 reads TGTGCCAGTAGTCAGGGACAGGGCTTCACCTTC. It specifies CASSQGQGFTF.